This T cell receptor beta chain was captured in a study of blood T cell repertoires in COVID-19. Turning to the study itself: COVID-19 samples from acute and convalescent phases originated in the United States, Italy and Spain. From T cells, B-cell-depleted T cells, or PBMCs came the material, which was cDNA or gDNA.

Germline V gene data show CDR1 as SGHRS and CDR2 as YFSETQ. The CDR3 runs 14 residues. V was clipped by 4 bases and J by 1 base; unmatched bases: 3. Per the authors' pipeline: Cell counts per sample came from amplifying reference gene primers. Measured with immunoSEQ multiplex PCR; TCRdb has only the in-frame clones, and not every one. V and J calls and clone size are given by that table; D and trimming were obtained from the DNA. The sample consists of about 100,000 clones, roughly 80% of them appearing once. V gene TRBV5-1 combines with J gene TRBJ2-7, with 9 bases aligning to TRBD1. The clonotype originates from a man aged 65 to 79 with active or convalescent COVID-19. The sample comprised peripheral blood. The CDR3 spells CASSVDRGSYEQYF. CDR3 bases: TGCGCCAGCAGCGTAGACAGGGGGTCCTACGAGCAGTACTTC. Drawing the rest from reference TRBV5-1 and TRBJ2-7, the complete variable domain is KAGVTQTPRYLIKTRGQQVTLSCSPISGHRSVSWYQQTPGQGLQFLFEYFSETQRNKGNFPGRFSGRQFSNSRSEMNVSTLELGDSALYLCASSVDRGSYEQYFGPGTRLTVT.